This TCR beta chain came from a study of OX40 agonist ivuxolimab in advanced cancers. Study-wide background: The patients got ivuxolimab, which is an agonistic anti-OX40 (CD134) antibody. Partial responses were observed in three patients, of whom one had hepatocellular carcinoma and two had cutaneous melanoma. Study results and caveats: At 0.1 to 3.0 mg/kg, CD4+ and CD8+ blood T cells expanded clonally by week 6.

Data came from immunoSEQ multiplex PCR; TCRdb stores just in-frame clones and leaves some out. The top ten clones hold about 30% of a sample with 8,500 to 11,000 clones, around four fifths of them seen once. About this clone: As yet, its antigen is unknown.

Trimming stripped 3 bases from V and 7 bases from J, with 19 bases between. The CDR3 runs to 16 residues. Germline CDR1 reads MNHGY; CDR2 reads SVAAGI. The input for sequencing was CD4+ or CD8+ T cells sorted from blood, taken in a trial of the OX40 agonist ivuxolimab. The TCR sequence derives from an adult with an advanced solid tumor such as melanoma, head and neck, liver or kidney cancer. The rearrangement uses TRBV6-9 and TRBJ2-1, with D possibly called TRBD1 or TRBD2 (5 bases each). In DNA form, the CDR3 reads TGTGCCAGCAGTTACTCCCCACGGACACTAGGTAATGAGCAGTTCTTC. Encoded protein: CASSYSPRTLGNEQFF.